This T cell receptor (beta chain) originates from a study of CD8+CD57+ T cells in acquired aplastic anemia. It was genomic DNA that served as the template for profiling TCR beta VDJ and CDR3. TCRdb reanalysed the reads using MiXCR and keeps one entry per CDR3 protein. The table shows more than 150,000 distinct CDR3 sequences, with about half occurring only once. The authors sequenced patients whose flow cytometry had shown CD8+CD57+ cell expansion. The germline CDR1 and CDR2 sequences are KGHDR and SFDVKD. This CDR3 has 14 amino acids. V lost 5 bases and J lost 3, with 12 bases in between. The sample comprised sorted CD4+, CD8+, or CD8+CD57+ T cells (not recorded which) from PBMCs. This receptor was identified in a human donor with aplastic anemia. This chain connects TRBV24-1 to TRBJ1-1; D unclear. The CDR3 protein is CATSVSGRDTEAFF. CDR3 coding DNA: TGTGCCACCAGTGTCTCCGGGAGGGACACTGAAGCTTTCTTT.